The entry below gives a single T cell receptor (beta chain) sequence along with its context. This clonotype was seen ten or more times. This receptor's antigen is unknown. Qualities for individual bases were not recorded, and no much larger clone is one base off. This entry belongs to a study of glioma-infiltrating T cells listed by TCRdb under 2016. Regarding the research as a whole: Glioma tissue, non-neoplastic brain tissue and matched peripheral blood mononuclear cells were used as sources from which TCR alpha- and beta-chain repertoires were sequenced. To measure divergence between tissue and blood T-cell populations, each tissue-infiltrating repertoire was compared with the peripheral blood repertoire of the same patient. The paired cohort comprised three low-grade glioma patients, about 8 primary glioblastoma patients and three non-glioma patients contributing non-neoplastic brain tissue.

Results the study describes overall, beyond this receptor: Very few CDR3 sequences were found to be shared between tissue and blood, and this scarcity was attributed to high CDR3 diversity and limited sampling. In non-neoplastic patients, VJ-independent divergence between tissue and blood fell below expectation, whereas in all gliomas, and especially in low-grade gliomas, the divergence rose above expectation. Group comparisons were based on small numbers of patients: three non-neoplastic, three low-grade glioma and 7 to 9 glioblastoma patients.

The iRepertoire nested amplicon-rescue multiplex PCR (arm-PCR) platform was used to amplify TCR alpha and beta CDR3 regions from RNA. The input for one-step reverse transcription and amplification was 100-400 ng of either tissue mRNA or PBMC total RNA. After bead purification, a secondary multiplex PCR added Illumina adapters, and libraries were gel-purified between 200 and 400 bp. Libraries carried internal 6-nucleotide barcodes used for demultiplexing. The libraries were sequenced on an Illumina MiSeq using 2x220 or 2x250 nucleotide paired-end reads. The published analysis was carried out like this. FLASH 1.2.11 was used to merge paired reads, and BWA-MEM then aligned the reads to the GRCh37 human genome before TRA and TRB reads were extracted. An IMGT-derived reference of cassette sequences and CDR3 motifs, with pseudogenes included, was used for V and J assignment. Reads were translated in three frames, and productive CDR3s were defined as those with a C...FGXG motif and no stop codons. Clonotypes were defined as unique combinations of V-J cassette pair and CDR3 amino acid sequence. Hamming distance filtering was applied to reads, with thresholds set by the sequence error rate of each sample in mapped regions. TCRdb redid the processing of the public reads, applying fastp at Q25 and MiXCR, and retained in-frame beta chains. Each record represents a unique CDR3 protein, reported with the most common genes and DNA among its rows. TCRdb, not the authors, supplied the V and J calls. This sample lists more than 95,000 distinct CDR3 sequences; roughly 20% were detected once. The top ten hold 13% to 15% of the sample.

A distance of 13 bases separates the germline ends of V and J, which lose 2 bases and 8 bases respectively. The CDR3, cysteine through phenylalanine, is 14 amino acids long. The CDR3 DNA has 42 bases and is translated from base 1. Sequencing was performed on glioma tissue, nonneoplastic brain tissue, or PBMCs (not recorded which). In this chain, TRBV12-3 or TRBV12-4 is recombined with TRBJ1-3; no confident D gene assignment can be made. This receptor was obtained from a human donor with low-grade glioma or glioblastoma, undergoing nonglioma brain surgery, or in good health (not recorded which). The sequenced DNA: TGTGCCAGCAGTTTAACCACCCCAGGTGACACCATATATTTT. Its protein is CASSLTTPGDTIYF.